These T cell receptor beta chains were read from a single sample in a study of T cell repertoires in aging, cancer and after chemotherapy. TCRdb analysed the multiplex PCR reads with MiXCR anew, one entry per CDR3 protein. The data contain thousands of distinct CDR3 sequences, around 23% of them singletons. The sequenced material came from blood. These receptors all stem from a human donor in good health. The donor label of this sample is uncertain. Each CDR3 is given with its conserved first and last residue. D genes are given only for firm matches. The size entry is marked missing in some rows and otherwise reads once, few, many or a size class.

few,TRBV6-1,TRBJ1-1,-,CASTTHRVSGTEAFF,TGTGCCAGCACCACACACAGGGTAAGCGGGACGGAGGCTTTCTTT
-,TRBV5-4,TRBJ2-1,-,CASRGVYSSYNEQFF,TGCGCCAGCAGGGGGGTTTATAGCTCCTACAATGAGCAGTTCTTC
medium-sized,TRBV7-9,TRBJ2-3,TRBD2,CASSETSGRQYF,TGTGCCAGCAGTGAGACTAGCGGGAGACAATATTTT
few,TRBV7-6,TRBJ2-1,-,CASSLGLWESSYNEQFF,TGTGCCAGCAGCTTAGGACTTTGGGAGAGCTCCTACAATGAGCAGTTCTTC
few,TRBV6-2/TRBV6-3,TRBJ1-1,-,CASSGGYPGMNTEAFF,TGTGCCAGCAGTGGGGGCTATCCAGGGATGAACACTGAAGCTTTCTTT
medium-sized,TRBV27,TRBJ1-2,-,CASSLAAGRLHYGYTF,TGTGCCAGCAGTTTAGCGGCGGGGCGACTGCACTATGGCTACACCTTC
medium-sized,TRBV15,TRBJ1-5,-,CATSGAGVDQPQHF,TGTGCCACCAGTGGGGCGGGGGTGGATCAGCCCCAGCATTTT
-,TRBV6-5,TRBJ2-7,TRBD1,CASSAAGTGSVEQYF,TGTGCCAGCAGTGCCGCCGGGACAGGGTCTGTCGAGCAGTACTTC
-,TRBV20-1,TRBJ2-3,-,CSARDGGLSPVFVTDTQYF,TGCAGTGCTAGAGACGGGGGGCTCTCCCCTGTTTTTGTCACAGATACGCAGTATTTT
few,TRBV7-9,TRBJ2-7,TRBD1,CASSIPLRDRGRNEQYF,TGTGCCAGCAGCATACCCCTCCGGGACAGGGGGCGAAACGAGCAGTACTTC
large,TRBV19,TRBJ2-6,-,CASSGDSSGANVLTF,TGTGCCAGTAGTGGCGACAGCTCTGGGGCCAACGTCCTGACTTTC
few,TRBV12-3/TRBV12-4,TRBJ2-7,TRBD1,CASSLLGQGFEQYF,TGTGCCAGCAGTTTATTGGGACAGGGATTCGAGCAGTACTTC
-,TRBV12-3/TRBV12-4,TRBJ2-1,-,CASSLESGGMFNPYNEQFF,TGTGCCAGCAGTTTAGAGTCAGGGGGGATGTTTAACCCTTACAATGAGCAGTTCTTC
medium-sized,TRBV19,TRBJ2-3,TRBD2,CASSISSGGASTDTQYF,TGTGCCAGTAGTATCTCTAGCGGGGGGGCGAGCACAGATACGCAGTATTTT
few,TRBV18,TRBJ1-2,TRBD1,CASSPAGQGGYTF,TGTGCCAGCTCACCTGCCGGACAGGGTGGCTACACCTTC
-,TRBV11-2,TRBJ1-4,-,CASSFRGGLFF,TGTGCCAGCAGCTTTCGCGGGGGACTGTTTTTT
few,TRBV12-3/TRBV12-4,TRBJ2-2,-,CAGLINTGELFF,TGTGCCGGCCTTATTAACACCGGGGAGCTGTTTTTT
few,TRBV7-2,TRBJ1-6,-,CASSLALGGNSPLHF,TGTGCCAGCAGCTTAGCGCTGGGGGGAAATTCACCCCTCCACTTT
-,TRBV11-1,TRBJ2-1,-,CASSLTGAAYNEQFF,TGTGCCAGCAGCTTAACGGGGGCGGCCTACAATGAGCAGTTCTTC
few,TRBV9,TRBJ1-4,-,CASSVKAGPPNEKLFF,TGTGCCAGCAGCGTTAAAGCTGGGCCCCCTAATGAAAAACTGTTTTTT
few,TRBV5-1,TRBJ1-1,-,CASSQGPLWARERNTEAFF,TGCGCCAGCAGCCAAGGACCGCTTTGGGCCCGGGAAAGGAACACTGAAGCTTTCTTT
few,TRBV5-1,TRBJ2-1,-,CASLNRGAYNEQFF,TGCGCCAGCCTGAACCGGGGAGCCTACAATGAGCAGTTCTTC
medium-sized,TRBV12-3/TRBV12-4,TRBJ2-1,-,CASSLGFGNRGNEQFF,TGTGCCAGCAGTTTGGGTTTCGGGAATAGGGGAAATGAGCAGTTCTTC
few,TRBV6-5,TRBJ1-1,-,CASSLDRMKNTEAFF,TGTGCCAGCAGCTTGGACCGAATGAAGAACACTGAAGCTTTCTTT
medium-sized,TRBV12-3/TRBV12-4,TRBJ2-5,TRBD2,CASSLSGVETQYF,TGTGCCAGCAGTTTAAGCGGGGTGGAGACCCAGTACTTC
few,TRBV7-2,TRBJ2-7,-,CASSLGDDPLGYEQYF,TGTGCCAGCAGCTTAGGCGACGACCCACTCGGCTACGAGCAGTACTTC
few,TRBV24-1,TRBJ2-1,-,CATSDTPGLF,TGTGCCACCAGTGATACCCCGGGGCTCTTC
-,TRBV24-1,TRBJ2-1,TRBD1,CATSDFKGGENSWEQFF,TGTGCCACCAGTGATTTTAAAGGGGGCGAAAACTCTTGGGAGCAGTTCTTC
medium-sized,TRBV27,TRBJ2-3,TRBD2,CASRPGLAGITDTQYF,TGTGCCAGCAGACCCGGACTAGCGGGGATCACAGATACGCAGTATTTT
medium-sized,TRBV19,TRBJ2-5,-,CASSIITEETQYF,TGTGCCAGTAGTATCATAACTGAAGAGACCCAGTACTTC
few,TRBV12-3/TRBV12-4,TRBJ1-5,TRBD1,CASGYRDSSNQPQHF,TGTGCCAGCGGGTATCGGGACAGCTCCAATCAGCCCCAGCATTTT
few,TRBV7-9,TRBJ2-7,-,CASSLARDFEQYF,TGTGCCAGCAGCTTAGCAAGGGACTTCGAGCAGTACTTC
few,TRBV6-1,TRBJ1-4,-,CASSEQVNEKLFF,TGTGCCAGCAGTGAGCAGGTTAATGAAAAACTGTTTTTT
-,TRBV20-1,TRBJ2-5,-,CSARVGETQYF,TGCAGTGCTAGAGTCGGCGAGACCCAGTACTTC
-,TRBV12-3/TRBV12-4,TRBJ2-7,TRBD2,CASSFPVAGGPYEQYF,TGTGCCAGCAGTTTCCCCGTAGCGGGAGGGCCCTACGAGCAGTACTTC
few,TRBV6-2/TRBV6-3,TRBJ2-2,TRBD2,CASKGGLAGNTGELFF,TGTGCCTCTAAAGGTGGACTAGCGGGAAACACCGGGGAGCTGTTTTTT
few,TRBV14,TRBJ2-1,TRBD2,CASSQDRLAGVGSYNEQFF,TGTGCCAGCAGCCAAGACCGGCTAGCGGGAGTCGGCTCCTACAATGAGCAGTTCTTC
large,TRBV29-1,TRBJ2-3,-,CSAYLQADTQYF,TGCAGCGCCTACCTCCAGGCAGATACGCAGTATTTT
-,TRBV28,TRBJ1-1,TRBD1,CASSYLTHTGARNTEAFF,TGTGCCAGCAGTTATCTCACACACACAGGGGCTCGGAACACTGAAGCTTTCTTT
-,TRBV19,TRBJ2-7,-,CASSIGWGESSYEQYF,TGTGCCAGTAGTATCGGGTGGGGAGAAAGCTCCTACGAGCAGTACTTC
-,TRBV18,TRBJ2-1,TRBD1,CASSPPGLGQGETEQFF,TGTGCCAGCTCACCACCGGGGTTGGGACAGGGCGAAACTGAGCAGTTCTTC
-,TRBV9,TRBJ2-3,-,CASSVVGDTQYF,TGTGCCAGCAGCGTGGTCGGGGATACGCAGTATTTT
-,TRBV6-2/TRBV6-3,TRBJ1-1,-,CASSLGDTEAFF,TGTGCCAGCAGCCTAGGGGACACTGAAGCTTTCTTT
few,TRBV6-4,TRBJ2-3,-,CASSEKGPTDTQYF,TGTGCCAGCAGTGAAAAAGGACCCACAGATACGCAGTATTTT
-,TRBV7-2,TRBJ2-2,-,CASSPLGGTGELFF,TGTGCCAGCAGCCCCCTGGGGGGCACCGGGGAGCTGTTTTTT
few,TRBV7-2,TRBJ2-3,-,CASSSGRSTGTQYF,TGTGCCAGCAGCTCAGGGAGATCCACGGGTACGCAGTATTTT
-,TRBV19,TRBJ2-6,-,CASTDPPGANVLTF,TGTGCCAGTACCGACCCCCCTGGGGCCAACGTCCTGACTTTC
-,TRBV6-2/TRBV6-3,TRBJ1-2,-,CASSYGGFYGYTF,TGTGCCAGCAGTTATGGGGGATTCTATGGCTACACCTTC
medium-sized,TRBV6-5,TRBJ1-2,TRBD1,CASSYSIFGQAQLYGYTF,TGTGCCAGCAGTTACTCTATTTTCGGACAGGCACAACTCTATGGCTACACCTTC
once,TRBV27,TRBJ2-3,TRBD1,CASSLTGTGRDTQYF,TGTGCCAGCAGTTTAACCGGGACAGGACGAGATACGCAGTATTTT
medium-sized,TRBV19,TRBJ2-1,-,CASNSRGSGAYNEQFF,TGTGCCAGTAACTCCCGTGGTAGCGGCGCCTACAATGAGCAGTTCTTC
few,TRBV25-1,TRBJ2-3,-,CASSELWAGADTQYF,TGTGCCAGCAGTGAACTCTGGGCGGGCGCAGATACGCAGTATTTT
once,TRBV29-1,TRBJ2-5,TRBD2,CSGLAGRGQETQYF,TGCAGCGGACTAGCGGGAAGGGGGCAAGAGACCCAGTACTTC
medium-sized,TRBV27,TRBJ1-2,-,CASSLSSGIGYGYTF,TGTGCCAGCAGTTTGTCATCAGGGATTGGATATGGCTACACCTTC
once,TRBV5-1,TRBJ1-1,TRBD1,CASSLALTGVNTEAFF,TGTGCCAGCAGCTTGGCATTGACAGGGGTGAACACTGAAGCTTTCTTT
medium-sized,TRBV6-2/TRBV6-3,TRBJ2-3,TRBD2,CASSYSGGATDTQYF,TGTGCCAGCAGTTACTCCGGGGGGGCCACAGATACGCAGTATTTT
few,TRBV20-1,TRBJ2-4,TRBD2,CSAAGGTDIQYF,TGCAGTGCAGCGGGGGGGACAGACATTCAGTACTTC